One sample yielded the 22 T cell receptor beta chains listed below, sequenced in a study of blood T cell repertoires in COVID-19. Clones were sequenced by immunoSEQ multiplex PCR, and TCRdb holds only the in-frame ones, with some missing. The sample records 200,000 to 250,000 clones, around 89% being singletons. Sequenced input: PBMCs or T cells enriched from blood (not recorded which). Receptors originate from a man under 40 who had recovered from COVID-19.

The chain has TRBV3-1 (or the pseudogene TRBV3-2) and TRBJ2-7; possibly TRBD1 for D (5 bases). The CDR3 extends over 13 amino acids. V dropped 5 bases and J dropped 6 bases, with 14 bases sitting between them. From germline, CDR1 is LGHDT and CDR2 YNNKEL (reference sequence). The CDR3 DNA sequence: TGTGCCAGCAGCTCAAAAGGGGTGGGCGAGCAGTACTTC. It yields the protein CASSSKGVGEQYF.

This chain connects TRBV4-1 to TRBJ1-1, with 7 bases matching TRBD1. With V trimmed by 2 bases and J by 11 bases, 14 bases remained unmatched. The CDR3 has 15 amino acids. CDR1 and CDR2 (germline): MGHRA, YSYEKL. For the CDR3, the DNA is TGCGCCAGCAGCCAACCGACAGGGACCATAGTGTATGCTTTCTTT. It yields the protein CASSQPTGTIVYAFF.

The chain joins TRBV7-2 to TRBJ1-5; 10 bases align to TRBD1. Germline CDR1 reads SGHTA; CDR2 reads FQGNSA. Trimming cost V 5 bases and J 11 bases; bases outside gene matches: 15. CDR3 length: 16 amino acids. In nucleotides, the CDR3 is TGTGCCAGCAGCCTTGGACAGGGGGGCACAATCAGCTCCCAGCATTTT. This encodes CASSLGQGGTISSQHF.

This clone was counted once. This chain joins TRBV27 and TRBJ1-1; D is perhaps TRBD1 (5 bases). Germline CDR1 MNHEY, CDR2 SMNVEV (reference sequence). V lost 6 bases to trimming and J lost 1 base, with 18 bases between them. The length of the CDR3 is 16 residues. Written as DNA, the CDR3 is TGTGCCAGCAGCTTAAATTTCAGGGCTTCGAACACTGAAGCTTTCTTT. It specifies CASSLNFRASNTEAFF.

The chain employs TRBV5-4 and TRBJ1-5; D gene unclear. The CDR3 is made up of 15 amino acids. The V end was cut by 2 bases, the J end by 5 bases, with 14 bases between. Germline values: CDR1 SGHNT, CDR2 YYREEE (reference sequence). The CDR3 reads CASSFDPTPDQPQHF. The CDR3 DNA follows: TGTGCCAGCAGCTTCGATCCGACTCCCGATCAGCCCCAGCATTTT.

The CDR3 coding sequence is TGCACCAGCAGCCAAAGGGGATCCAAGGGACAGGGGTCCTTAGTGGGTTGCAATGAGCAGTTCTTC. Translating gives CTSSQRGSKGQGSLVGCNEQFF. The gene calls are TRBV1 and TRBJ2-1; the table's TRBD1 call for D was not verified on the DNA. TRBV1 is assigned pseudogene status. The CDR3 spans 22 residues.

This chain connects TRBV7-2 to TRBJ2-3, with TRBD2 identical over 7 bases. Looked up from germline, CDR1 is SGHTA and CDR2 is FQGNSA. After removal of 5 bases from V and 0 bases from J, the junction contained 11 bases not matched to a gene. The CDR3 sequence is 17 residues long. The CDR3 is CASSVQSGGGSTDTQYF. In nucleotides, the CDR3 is TGTGCCAGCAGCGTACAATCGGGCGGGGGTAGCACAGATACGCAGTATTTT.

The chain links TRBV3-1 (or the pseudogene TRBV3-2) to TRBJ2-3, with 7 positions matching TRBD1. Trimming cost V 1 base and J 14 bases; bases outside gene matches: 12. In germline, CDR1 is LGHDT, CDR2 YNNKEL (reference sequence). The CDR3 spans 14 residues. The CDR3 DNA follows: TGTGCCAGCAGCCAAGGGACAGGCCCAATGGCTTCGTATTTT. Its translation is CASSQGTGPMASYF.

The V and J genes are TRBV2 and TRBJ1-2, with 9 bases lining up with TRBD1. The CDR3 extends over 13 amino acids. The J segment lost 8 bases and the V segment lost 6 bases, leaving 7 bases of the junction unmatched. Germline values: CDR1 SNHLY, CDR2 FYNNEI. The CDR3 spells CASRGQGMVGYTF. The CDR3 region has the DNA TGTGCCAGCAGAGGACAGGGGATGGTCGGCTACACCTTC.

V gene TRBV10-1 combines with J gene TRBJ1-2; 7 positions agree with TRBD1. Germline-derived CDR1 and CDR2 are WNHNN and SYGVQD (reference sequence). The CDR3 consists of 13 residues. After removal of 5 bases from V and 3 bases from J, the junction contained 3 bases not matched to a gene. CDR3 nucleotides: TGCGCCAGCAGTCCAGGGACAGACTATGGCTACACCTTC. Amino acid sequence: CASSPGTDYGYTF.

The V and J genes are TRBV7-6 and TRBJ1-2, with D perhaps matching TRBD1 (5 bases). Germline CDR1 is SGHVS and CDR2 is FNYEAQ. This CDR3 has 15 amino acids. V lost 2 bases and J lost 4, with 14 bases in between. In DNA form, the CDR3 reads TGTGCCAGCAGCTTATCCCAGGGTCCAGTCTATGGCTACACCTTC. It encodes CASSLSQGPVYGYTF.

The CDR3 coding sequence is TGCGCCAGCAGCCAAGAAGGGGGCGGTAACATTCAGTACTTC. Translated: CASSQEGGGNIQYF. The J gene is TRBJ2-4, the V gene TRBV4-3; 7 bases agree with TRBD1. The CDR3 consists of 14 residues. The V segment lost 0 bases and the J segment 7 bases; nucleotides outside the gene matches: 3. Germline V gives CDR1 LGHNA, CDR2 YSLEER.

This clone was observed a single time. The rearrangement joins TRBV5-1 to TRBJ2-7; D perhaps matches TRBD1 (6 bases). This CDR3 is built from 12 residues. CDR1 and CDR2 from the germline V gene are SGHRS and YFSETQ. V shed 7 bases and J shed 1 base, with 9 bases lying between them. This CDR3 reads CASRQESYEQYF. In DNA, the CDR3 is TGCGCCAGCCGACAGGAGTCCTACGAGCAGTACTTC.

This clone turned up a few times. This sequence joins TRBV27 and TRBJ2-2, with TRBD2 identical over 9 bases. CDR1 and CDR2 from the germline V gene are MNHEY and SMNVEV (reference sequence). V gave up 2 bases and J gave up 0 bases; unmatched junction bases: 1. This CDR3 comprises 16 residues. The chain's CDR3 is CASSLLAGTNTGELFF. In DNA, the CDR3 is TGTGCCAGCAGTTTACTAGCGGGAACGAACACCGGGGAGCTGTTTTTT.

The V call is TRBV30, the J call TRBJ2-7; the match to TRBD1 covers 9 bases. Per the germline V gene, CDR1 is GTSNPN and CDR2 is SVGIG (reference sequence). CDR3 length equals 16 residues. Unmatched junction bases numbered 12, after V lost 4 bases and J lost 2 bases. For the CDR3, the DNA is TGTGCCTGGAATCCGGGACAGGGTTTGTATACCTACGAGCAGTACTTC. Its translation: CAWNPGQGLYTYEQYF.

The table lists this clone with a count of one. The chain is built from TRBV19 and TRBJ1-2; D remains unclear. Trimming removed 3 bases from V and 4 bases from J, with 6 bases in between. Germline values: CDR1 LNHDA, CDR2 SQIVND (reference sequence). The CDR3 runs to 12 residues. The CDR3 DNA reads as TGTGCCAGTAGTATGGTCGGCTATGGCTACACCTTC. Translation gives CASSMVGYGYTF.

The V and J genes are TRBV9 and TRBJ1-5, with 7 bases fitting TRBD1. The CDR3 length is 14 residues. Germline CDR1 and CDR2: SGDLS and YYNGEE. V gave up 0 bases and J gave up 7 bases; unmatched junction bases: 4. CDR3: CASSVDSTGQPQHF. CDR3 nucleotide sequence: TGTGCCAGCAGCGTAGATTCGACAGGGCAGCCCCAGCATTTT.

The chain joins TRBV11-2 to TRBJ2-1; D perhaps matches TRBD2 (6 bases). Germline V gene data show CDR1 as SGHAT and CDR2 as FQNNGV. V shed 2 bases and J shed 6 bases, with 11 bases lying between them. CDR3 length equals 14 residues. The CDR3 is CASSLIRGANEQFF. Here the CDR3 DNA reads TGTGCCAGCAGCTTAATTCGCGGGGCCAATGAGCAGTTCTTC.

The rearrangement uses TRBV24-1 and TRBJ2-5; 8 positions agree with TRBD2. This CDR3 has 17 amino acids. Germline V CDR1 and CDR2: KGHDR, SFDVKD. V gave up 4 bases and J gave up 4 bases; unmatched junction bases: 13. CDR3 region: CATSDPRREGRIETQYF. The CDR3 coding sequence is TGTGCCACCAGTGACCCAAGACGGGAGGGCCGGATAGAGACCCAGTACTTC.

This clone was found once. CDR3 region: CASSIRDRTNEKLFF. In DNA form, the CDR3 reads TGTGCCAGCAGTATACGGGACAGAACTAATGAAAAACTGTTTTTT. J is TRBJ1-4 and V is TRBV2; 7 nucleotides match TRBD1. This CDR3 spans 15 amino acids. The V and J ends lost 5 bases and 1 base, in that order; junction bases with no gene match: 4. In germline, CDR1 is SNHLY, CDR2 FYNNEI.

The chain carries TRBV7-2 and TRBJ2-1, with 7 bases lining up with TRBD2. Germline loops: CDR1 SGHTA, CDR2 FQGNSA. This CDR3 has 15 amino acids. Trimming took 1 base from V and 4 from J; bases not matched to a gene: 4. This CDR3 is CASSLEEGGYNEQFF. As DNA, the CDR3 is TGTGCCAGCAGCTTAGAAGAGGGAGGGTACAATGAGCAGTTCTTC.

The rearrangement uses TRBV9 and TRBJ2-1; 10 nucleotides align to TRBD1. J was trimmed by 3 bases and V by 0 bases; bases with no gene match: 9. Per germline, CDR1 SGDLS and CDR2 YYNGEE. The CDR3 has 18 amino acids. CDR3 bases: TGTGCCAGCAGCGTAGCCCAAACCGGGACAGGGGTCTACAATGAGCAGTTCTTC. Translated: CASSVAQTGTGVYNEQFF.